Listed below are T cell receptor beta chains from one sample, sequenced in a study of shared clonotypes between healthy human individuals. Libraries were prepared by immunoSEQ multiplex PCR; TCRdb keeps only in-frame clonotypes and omits some of them. The sample lists fewer than 700,000 clones, roughly 72% seen once, with around 12% in the top ten. Specimen: PBMCs. All receptors derive from a woman between 40 and 55 years old in good health. Some clones in this sample may be carry-over from other donors' samples. CDR3s leave out the opening cysteine and the closing phenylalanine or tryptophan. Each record gives: V gene, D gene, CDR3 protein. The D gene is left open where the match is weak.

>TRBV15|NA
ATSRDRSTNEKLF
>TRBV7-2|NA
ASSPRDKQETQY
>TRBV4-2|NA
ASSQRSGSKGYT
>TRBV28|NA
ASSLPGTEAF
>TRBV30|NA
AWSATNEQF
>TRBV6-1|NA
ASSEGRISQPQH
>TRBV6-4|NA
ASSALPWGGRNVAQF
>TRBV4-1|NA
ASSQTGSDEQY
>TRBV9|NA
ASSVVGSGNTGELF
>TRBV19|NA
ASSPRTAPIHGYT
>TRBV5-1|NA
ASSLVTTVSTDTQY
>TRBV28|TRBD2
ASSSPGLAGETQY
>TRBV7-9|TRBD1
ASSPGQITYEQY
>TRBV12-5|TRBD1
ASGRGTGGVGTQY
>TRBV6-6|TRBD2
ASSYTPGLAEETQY
>TRBV2|NA
ASDVAKPNTGELF
>TRBV9|TRBD1
ASSVAPGQLNTEAF
>TRBV7-8|NA
ASSLTGPLEQY
>TRBV10-2|NA
ASSEFLHSSAYGYT
>TRBV19|NA
ASRGWGPTYEQY
>TRBV4-1|TRBD1
ASSQDRIANNSPLH
>TRBV7-9|NA
ASSFTGSEAF
>TRBV9|TRBD2
ASSSAGGTDTQY
>TRBV27|TRBD2
ASSLRRGQETQY
>TRBV7-8|TRBD1
ASSLVRGPQETQY
>TRBV30|TRBD1
AWSGPRGRNYGYT
>TRBV7-9|NA
ASSLRRSEQF
>TRBV5-1|TRBD2
ASSTTSGSRTDTQY
>TRBV28|TRBD1
ASSPSQGRKGAF